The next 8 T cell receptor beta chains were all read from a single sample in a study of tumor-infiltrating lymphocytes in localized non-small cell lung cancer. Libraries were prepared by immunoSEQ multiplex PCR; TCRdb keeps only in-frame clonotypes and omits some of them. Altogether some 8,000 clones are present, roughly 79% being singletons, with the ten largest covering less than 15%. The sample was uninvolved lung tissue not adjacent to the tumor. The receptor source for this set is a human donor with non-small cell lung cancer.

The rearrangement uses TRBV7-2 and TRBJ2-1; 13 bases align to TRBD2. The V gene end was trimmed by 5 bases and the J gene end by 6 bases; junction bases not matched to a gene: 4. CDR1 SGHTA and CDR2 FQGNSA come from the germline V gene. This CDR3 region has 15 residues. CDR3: CASSPWTSGSNEQFF. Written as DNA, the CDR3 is TGTGCCAGCAGCCCCTGGACTAGCGGGAGCAATGAGCAGTTCTTC.

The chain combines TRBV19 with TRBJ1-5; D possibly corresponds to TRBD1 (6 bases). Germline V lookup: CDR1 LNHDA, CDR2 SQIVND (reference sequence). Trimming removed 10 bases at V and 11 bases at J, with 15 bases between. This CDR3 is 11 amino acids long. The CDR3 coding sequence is TGTGCCACTCGAAGGGGGGAAGCCCAGCATTTT. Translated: CATRRGEAQHF.

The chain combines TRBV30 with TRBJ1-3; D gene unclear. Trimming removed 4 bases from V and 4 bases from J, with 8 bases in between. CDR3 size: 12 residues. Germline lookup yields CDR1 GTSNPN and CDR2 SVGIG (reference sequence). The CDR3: CAWKFRGNTIYF. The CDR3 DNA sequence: TGTGCCTGGAAGTTTCGCGGAAACACCATATATTTT.

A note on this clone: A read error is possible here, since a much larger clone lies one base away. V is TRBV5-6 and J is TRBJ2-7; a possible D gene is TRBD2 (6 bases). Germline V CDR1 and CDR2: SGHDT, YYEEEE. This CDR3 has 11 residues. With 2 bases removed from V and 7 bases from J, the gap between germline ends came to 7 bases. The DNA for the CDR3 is TGTGCCAGCAGCTTCCGGGGGGAGCAGTACTTC. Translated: CASSFRGEQYF.

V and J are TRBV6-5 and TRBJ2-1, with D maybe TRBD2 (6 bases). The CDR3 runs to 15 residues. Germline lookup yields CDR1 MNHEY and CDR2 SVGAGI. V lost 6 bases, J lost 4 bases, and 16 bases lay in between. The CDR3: CASSSDYPGYNEQFF. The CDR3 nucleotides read TGTGCCAGCAGCTCGGACTACCCTGGGTACAATGAGCAGTTCTTC.

Written as DNA, the CDR3 is TGTGCCATTGGAGGGCAGCCCCACTCTGGCTACACCTTC. This gives the protein CAIGGQPHSGYTF. The rearrangement joins TRBV28 to TRBJ1-2; D call uncertain. The V end lost 10 bases, the J end lost 7 bases, and 19 bases lay between the germline ends. Germline V CDR1 and CDR2: MDHEN, SYDVKM. The CDR3 is 13 residues long.

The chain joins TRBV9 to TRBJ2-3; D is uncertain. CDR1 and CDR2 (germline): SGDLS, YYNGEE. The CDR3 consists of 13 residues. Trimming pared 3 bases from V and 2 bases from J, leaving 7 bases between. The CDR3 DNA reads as TGTGCCAGCAGCGAGGACCACACAGATACGCAGTATTTT. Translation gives CASSEDHTDTQYF.

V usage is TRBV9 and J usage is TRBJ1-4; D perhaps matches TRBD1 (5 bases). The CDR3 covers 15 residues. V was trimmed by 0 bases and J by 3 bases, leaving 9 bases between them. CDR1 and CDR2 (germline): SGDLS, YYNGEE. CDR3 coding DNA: TGTGCCAGCAGCGTAGACAGGCGTCCTAATGAAAAACTGTTTTTT. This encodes CASSVDRRPNEKLFF.